One sample yielded the 15 T cell receptor beta chains listed below, sequenced in a study of Graves' ophthalmopathy and Graves' hyperthyroidism. Using RNA transcripts, the TCR beta CDR3 regions were amplified. Scientists carried out first-round RT-PCR using HTBI primers and then a second-round multiplex PCR. A single record per CDR3 protein comes from TCRdb applying MiXCR to the multiplex PCR reads. Here the sample spans 500,000 to 700,000 distinct CDR3 sequences, around a fifth being singletons. Sequencing was performed on peripheral blood. The receptors derive from a woman aged 18-29 years with stable Graves' hyperthyroidism. Some clones in this sample may be carry-over from other donors' samples.

This clonotype appeared many times. V is TRBV2 and J is TRBJ1-2, with D unclear. The V gene lost 4 bases and the J gene lost 4 bases, with 10 bases spanning the gap. This CDR3 is built from 13 residues. Germline CDR1 reads SNHLY; CDR2 reads FYNNEI. The CDR3: CASSVKEVYGYTF. The CDR3 DNA reads as TGTGCCAGCAGTGTAAAGGAGGTCTATGGCTACACCTTC.

This clonotype was detected ten times or more. This chain links TRBV6-1 with TRBJ2-7, with D possibly being TRBD2 (7 bases). The CDR3 is made up of 15 amino acids. Germline CDR1 and CDR2: MNHNS and SASEGT. V lost 5 bases and J 0 bases, leaving 14 bases between the germline ends. CDR3 loop: CASSQGLAASYEQYF. The CDR3 region has the DNA TGTGCCAGCAGTCAGGGGCTAGCGGCCTCCTACGAGCAGTACTTC.

Only one count was recorded for this clonotype. The chain recombines TRBV20-1 with TRBJ1-1; D is unresolved. Germline V CDR1 and CDR2: DFQATT, SNEGSKA (reference sequence). This CDR3 region has 13 residues. Trimming removed 6 bases at V and 7 bases at J, with 18 bases between. In DNA form, the CDR3 reads TGCAGTGCACCAAGGACGGAGAAGGGTGAAGCTTTCTTT. Translation gives CSAPRTEKGEAFF.

This clonotype was recorded many times. The chain joins TRBV12-3 or TRBV12-4 to TRBJ1-5; 10 nucleotides agree with TRBD1. The CDR3 extends over 16 amino acids. Trimming took 3 bases from V and 0 from J; bases not matched to a gene: 2. CDR3 DNA: TGTGCCAGCAGTTTTAGGACAGGGGGTAGCAATCAGCCCCAGCATTTT. Translation gives CASSFRTGGSNQPQHF.

On this clonotype itself: A single base separates this from a much larger clone, so it may be a read error. The CDR3 end shows no conserved phenylalanine or tryptophan, and so a read error is likely. The DNA is left out, because the CDR3 cannot be placed on it with certainty; the CDR3 is given as TCRdb lists it. The chain employs TRBV5-1 and TRBJ1-1. The CDR3 is 13 residues long, counting both termini. Germline CDR1 SGHRS, CDR2 YFSETQ. CDR3: CASSPGGWERTFY.

This clonotype occurred many times. The chain links TRBV28 to TRBJ2-5, with TRBD1 as a possible D gene (6 bases). Germline V gives CDR1 MDHEN, CDR2 SYDVKM. Deletions cut 5 bases from V and 3 bases from J, with 16 bases between. The CDR3 is made up of 15 amino acids. CDR3 nucleotide sequence: TGTGCCAGCAGTATACAAGGGGGTGTCGAAGAGACCCAGTACTTC. This sequence encodes CASSIQGGVEETQYF.

This chain uses TRBV12-3 or TRBV12-4 with TRBJ2-5; the D is unclear. The CDR3 consists of 14 residues. V lost 6 bases to trimming and J lost 3 bases, with 14 bases between them. The CDR3 loop reads CASRGRTVKETQYF. The DNA for the CDR3 is TGTGCCAGCAGGGGAAGGACGGTGAAAGAGACCCAGTACTTC.

This clonotype was found a few times. This sequence joins TRBV12-3 or TRBV12-4 and TRBJ2-2, with D possibly TRBD1 on 6 matching bases. V was shortened by 4 bases and J by 4 bases, with 19 bases between the two germline ends. This CDR3 region has 17 residues. The DNA for the CDR3 is TGTGCCAGCAGTTCCACAGGGCCGGGTTGGGTCACCGGGGAGCTGTTTTTT. Its translation: CASSSTGPGWVTGELFF.

This clonotype was observed a few times. The V call is TRBV19, the J call TRBJ2-6; D remains unclear. The length of the CDR3 is 16 residues. The V end was cut by 8 bases, the J end by 0 bases, with 14 bases between. Germline CDR1 and CDR2: LNHDA and SQIVND (reference sequence). The CDR3 here is CASFPNGYSGANVLTF. In DNA form, the CDR3 reads TGTGCCAGTTTTCCTAACGGTTACTCTGGGGCCAACGTCCTGACTTTC. Full variable domain (rest looked up from reference TRBV19 and TRBJ2-6): DGGITQSPKYLFRKEGQNVTLSCEQNLNHDAMYWYRQDPGQGLRLIYYSQIVNDFQKGDIAEGYSVSREKKESFPLTVTSAQKNPTAFYLCASFPNGYSGANVLTFGAGSRLTVL.

This clonotype was seen at least ten times. V usage is TRBV14 and J usage is TRBJ1-2; 8 positions agree with TRBD1. Germline V gives CDR1 SGHDN, CDR2 FVKESK. The ends lost 1 base at V and 0 bases at J; junction bases unmatched: 10. This CDR3 is built from 18 residues. The CDR3 sequence: CASSQGRTGKLSNYGYTF. In nucleotides, the CDR3 is TGTGCCAGCAGCCAAGGCAGGACAGGGAAGTTGTCTAACTATGGCTACACCTTC.

V is TRBV7-8 and J is TRBJ2-5, with D perhaps TRBD1 (6 bases). CDR1 is SGHVS and CDR2 is FQNEAQ in the germline V gene. V gave up 4 bases and J gave up 4 bases, with 10 bases separating them. The CDR3 contains 13 residues. This CDR3 is CASSSGHPETQYF. The CDR3 bases are TGTGCCAGCAGCTCGGGACACCCAGAGACCCAGTACTTC.

CDR3 DNA: TGTGCCAGTCCCAGGGAGAACACCGGGGAGCTGTTTTTT. As protein: CASPRENTGELFF. The rearrangement joins TRBV19 to TRBJ2-2, with D possibly TRBD1 on 5 matching bases. This CDR3 has 13 residues. The germline V and J ends were trimmed by 8 bases and 1 base, with 8 bases remaining between them. CDR1 LNHDA and CDR2 SQIVND come from the germline V gene (reference sequence).

This chain connects TRBV24-1 to TRBJ2-2; 14 bases match TRBD2. This CDR3 has 17 residues. Germline CDR1 KGHDR, CDR2 SFDVKD. V shed 5 bases, J shed 6 bases, and the junction held 7 bases outside the gene matches. The CDR3 sequence: CATSGPSGLAGAGELFF. Written as DNA, the CDR3 is TGTGCCACCAGTGGACCTTCGGGACTAGCGGGAGCCGGGGAGCTGTTTTTT.

In its sample, this clonotype was seen many times. The chain links TRBV11-2 to TRBJ2-5; 13 bases fit TRBD2. V shed 2 bases, J shed 5 bases, and the junction held 8 bases outside the gene matches. CDR1 and CDR2 (germline): SGHAT, FQNNGV. The CDR3 contains 17 residues. CDR3 DNA: TGTGCCAGCAGCTTACTGGGGACTAGCGGGATGGGGGAGACCCAGTACTTC. It is translated as CASSLLGTSGMGETQYF.

Turning to this clonotype: Being one base from a much bigger clone, this may be a read error. The chain combines TRBV2 with TRBJ1-5; no reliable D call. Looked up from germline, CDR1 is SNHLY and CDR2 is FYNNEI. Trimming shortened V by 8 bases and J by 3 bases, and 8 bases separated the two germline ends. The CDR3 loop spans 12 amino acids. The CDR3 coding sequence is TGTGCCAGCGTACAGTACAATCAGCCCCAGCATTTT. Protein: CASVQYNQPQHF.